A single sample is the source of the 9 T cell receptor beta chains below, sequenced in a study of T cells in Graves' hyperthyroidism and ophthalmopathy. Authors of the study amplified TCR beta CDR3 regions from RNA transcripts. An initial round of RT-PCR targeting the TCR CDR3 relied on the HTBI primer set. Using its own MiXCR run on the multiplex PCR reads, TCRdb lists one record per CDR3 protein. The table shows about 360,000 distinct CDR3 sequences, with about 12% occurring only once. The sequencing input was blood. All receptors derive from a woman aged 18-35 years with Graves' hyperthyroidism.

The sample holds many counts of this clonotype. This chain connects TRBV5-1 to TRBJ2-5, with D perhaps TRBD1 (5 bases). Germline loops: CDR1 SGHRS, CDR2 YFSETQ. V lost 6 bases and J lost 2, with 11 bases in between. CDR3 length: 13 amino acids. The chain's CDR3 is CASTGAQQETQYF. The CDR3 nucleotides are TGCGCCAGCACTGGGGCACAGCAAGAGACCCAGTACTTC.

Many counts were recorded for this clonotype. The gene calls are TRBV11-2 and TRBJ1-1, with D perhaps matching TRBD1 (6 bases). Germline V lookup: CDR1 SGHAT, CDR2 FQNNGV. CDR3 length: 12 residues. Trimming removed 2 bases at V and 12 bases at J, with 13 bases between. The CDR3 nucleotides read TGTGCCAGCAGCTTACCGGACAGAAGATCTTTCTTT. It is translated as CASSLPDRRSFF.

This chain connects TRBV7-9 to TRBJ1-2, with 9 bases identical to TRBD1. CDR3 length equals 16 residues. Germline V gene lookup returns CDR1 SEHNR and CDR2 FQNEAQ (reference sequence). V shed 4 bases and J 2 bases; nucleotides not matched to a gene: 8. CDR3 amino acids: CASSSTGQGSNYGYTF. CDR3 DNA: TGTGCCAGCAGCTCCACGGGACAGGGATCAAACTATGGCTACACCTTC.

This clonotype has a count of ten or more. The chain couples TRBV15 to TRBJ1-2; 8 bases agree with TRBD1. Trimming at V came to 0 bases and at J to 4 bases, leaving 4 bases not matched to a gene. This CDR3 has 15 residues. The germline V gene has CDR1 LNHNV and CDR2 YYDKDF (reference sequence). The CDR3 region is CATSRDQGAPYGYTF. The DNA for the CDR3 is TGTGCCACCAGCAGAGACCAGGGGGCCCCCTATGGCTACACCTTC.

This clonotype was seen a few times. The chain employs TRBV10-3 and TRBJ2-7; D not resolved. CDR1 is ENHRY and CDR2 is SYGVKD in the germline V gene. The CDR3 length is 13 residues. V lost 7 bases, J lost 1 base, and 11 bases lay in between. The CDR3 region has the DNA TGTGCCATCACTTTTCACTCATCCTACGAGCAGTACTTC. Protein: CAITFHSSYEQYF.

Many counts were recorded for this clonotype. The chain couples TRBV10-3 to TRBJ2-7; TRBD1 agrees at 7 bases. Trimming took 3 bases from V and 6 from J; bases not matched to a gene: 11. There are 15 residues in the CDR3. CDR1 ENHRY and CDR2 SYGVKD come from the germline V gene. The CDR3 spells CAISETDREPGEQYF. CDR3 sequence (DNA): TGTGCCATCAGTGAAACTGACAGGGAACCGGGCGAGCAGTACTTC.

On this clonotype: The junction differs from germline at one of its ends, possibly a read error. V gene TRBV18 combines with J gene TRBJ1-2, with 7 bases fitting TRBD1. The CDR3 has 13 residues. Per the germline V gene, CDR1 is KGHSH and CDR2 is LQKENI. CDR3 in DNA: TGTGCCAGCTCACCCCCCGGGACAGCTCATCGGTCCTTC. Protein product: CASSPPGTAHRSF.

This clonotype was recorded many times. The chain's CDR3 is CASSQARGSEKLFF. The CDR3 region has the DNA TGTGCCAGCAGCCAAGCCAGGGGCAGCGAAAAACTGTTTTTT. The chain carries TRBV3-1 and TRBJ1-4; D may be TRBD1 (6 bases). CDR3 length equals 14 residues. Germline V lookup: CDR1 LGHDT, CDR2 YNNKEL (reference sequence). Trimming stripped 1 base from V and 8 bases from J, with 11 bases between.

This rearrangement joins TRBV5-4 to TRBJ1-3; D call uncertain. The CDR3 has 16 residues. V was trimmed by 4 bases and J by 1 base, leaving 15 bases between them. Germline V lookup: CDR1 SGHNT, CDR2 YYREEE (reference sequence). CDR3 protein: CASSPSAGRSGNTIYF. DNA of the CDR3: TGTGCCAGCAGCCCCTCCGCCGGGAGGTCTGGAAACACCATATATTTT.